This T cell receptor (beta chain) is drawn from a study of CXCR3-negative and CXCR3-positive naive CD8 T cells. Notes on this clonotype: Antigen specificity is unknown.

Naivety in CD8+ T cells corresponded to a CD45RO-CCR7+CD27+CD95- phenotype. It was by 5' RACE with UMI labels that the TRB cDNA libraries were prepared. TCRdb re-called the 5' RACE reads and catalogs CDR3 proteins one per entry, DNA excluded. The sample's table shows around 140,000 distinct CDR3 sequences. Overall study findings and caveats: Relative to CXCR3-negative naive cells, CXCR3-positive naive cells had more hydrophobic TRB CDR3s. Naive CXCR3-negative cells resembled naive CXCR3-positive cells in TRBV-TRBJ usage; memory cells differed.

The CDR3 totals 19 residues. The rearrangement links TRBV21-1 to TRBJ2-2; TCRdb's assignment of TRBD1 cannot be checked, as there is no DNA. TRBV21-1 is classified as a pseudogene. The sequence was collected from a human donor in good health. Some clones in this sample may be carry-over from other donors' samples. The specimen was naive CXCR3+ CD8+ T cells from blood. Stated subset: CD45RO-CCR7+CD27+CD95- naive CD8+ T cells expressing CXCR3 (TNR3+). CDR3 loop: CASSSRTGDNGLGEGELFF.